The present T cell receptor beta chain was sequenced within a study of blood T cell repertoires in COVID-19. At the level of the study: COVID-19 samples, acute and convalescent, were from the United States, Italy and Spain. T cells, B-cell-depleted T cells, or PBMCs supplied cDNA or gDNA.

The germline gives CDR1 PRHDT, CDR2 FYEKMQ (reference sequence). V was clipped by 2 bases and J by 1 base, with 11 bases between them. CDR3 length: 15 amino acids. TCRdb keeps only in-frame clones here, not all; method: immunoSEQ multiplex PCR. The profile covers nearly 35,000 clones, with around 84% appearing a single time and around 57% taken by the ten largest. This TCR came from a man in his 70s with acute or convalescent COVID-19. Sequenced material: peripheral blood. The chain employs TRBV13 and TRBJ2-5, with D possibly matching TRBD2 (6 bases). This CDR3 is CASSLTQGLQETQYF. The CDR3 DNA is TGTGCCAGCAGCTTAACGCAGGGACTCCAAGAGACCCAGTACTTC.